The source of this TCR beta chain is a study of blood T cell repertoires in COVID-19. On the study more broadly: Samples representing acute and convalescent COVID-19 were sourced from the United States, Italy and Spain. The cDNA or gDNA used as material had been derived from T cells, B-cell-depleted T cells, or PBMCs.

The V end was cut by 6 bases, the J end by 4 bases, with 11 bases between. The CDR3 sequence is 13 residues long. Germline V gene sequence: CDR1 MNHEY, CDR2 SVGAGI. Original data processing: Nucleated cell number was recorded as an estimate derived from reference gene primer amplification. Clones were read by immunoSEQ multiplex PCR, and TCRdb kept only the in-frame ones, dropping some. The DNA gave D and trimming, while V, J and clone size come from that table. The data hold fewer than 85,000 clones, with roughly three quarters observed a single time. Seattle's cohort entered during active infection and was followed longitudinally.

The clonotype was recovered from an older man with COVID-19, enrolled during active disease. Sequences were obtained from peripheral blood. The chain links TRBV6-5 to TRBJ2-3, with D maybe TRBD1 (5 bases). The CDR3 here is CASRSGFSDTQYF. CDR3 in DNA: TGTGCCAGCAGGTCAGGGTTTTCAGATACGCAGTATTTT.